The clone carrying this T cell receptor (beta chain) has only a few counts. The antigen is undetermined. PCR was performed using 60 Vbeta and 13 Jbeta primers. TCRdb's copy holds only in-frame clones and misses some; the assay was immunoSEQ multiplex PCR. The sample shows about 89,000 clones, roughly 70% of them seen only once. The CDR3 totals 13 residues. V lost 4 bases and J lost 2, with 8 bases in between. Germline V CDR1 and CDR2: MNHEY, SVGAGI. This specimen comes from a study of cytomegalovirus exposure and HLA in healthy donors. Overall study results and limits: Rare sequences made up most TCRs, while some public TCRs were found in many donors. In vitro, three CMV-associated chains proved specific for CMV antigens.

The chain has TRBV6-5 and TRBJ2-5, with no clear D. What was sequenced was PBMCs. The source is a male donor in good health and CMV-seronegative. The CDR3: CASSLRLQETQYF. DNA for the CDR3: TGTGCCAGCAGTTTGCGGCTTCAAGAGACCCAGTACTTC.